This T cell receptor beta chain was profiled in a study of T cells in Graves' hyperthyroidism and ophthalmopathy. The study, taken as a whole, reports: Most expanded thyroid clonotypes above 0.001 also appeared in blood.

CDR1 and CDR2 from the germline V gene are SGHKS and YYEKEE (reference sequence). The V end was cut by 0 bases, the J end by 0 bases, with 6 bases between. The CDR3 length is 14 residues. TCR beta CDR3 sequences were amplified from RNA transcripts. With the HTBI primer set, the TCR CDR3 went through a first round of RT-PCR. TCRdb re-called the multiplex PCR reads with MiXCR, one entry per CDR3 protein. The data show almost 500,000 distinct CDR3 sequences, with approximately 23% seen just once and around 54% held by the top ten. This clonotype was recorded many times. Its antigen is not identified. Source material: blood. The source of this sequence is a woman in her 70s with Graves' ophthalmopathy. The rearrangement uses TRBV5-5 and TRBJ1-1; D not certain. Written as DNA, the CDR3 is TGTGCCAGCAGCTTGGCCGAGTTGAACACTGAAGCTTTCTTT. This translates into CASSLAELNTEAFF.